This TCR beta chain came from a study of shared T cell receptors in the human thymus. There are 17 residues in the CDR3. Germline loops: CDR1 SGHTA, CDR2 FQGNSA. With 5 bases clipped from V and 0 bases from J, the junction kept 9 bases outside the gene matches. TCRdb keeps only in-frame clones here, not all; method: immunoSEQ multiplex PCR. The sample contains 630,000 or so clones, 70% to 90% of which appear only once. The sample also formed part of further work on human thymus T cells. In that study: The thymus was resected at corrective cardiac surgery. Across thymic and blood repertoires, the usage of V and J genes appeared to be biased. Related reports documented highly overlapping thymic repertoires among unrelated individuals.

The sequencing sample was made of thymocytes. The chain carries TRBV7-2 and TRBJ2-4; 8 bases are shared with TRBD2. This clonotype originated in a boy in the first two years of life with a congenital heart defect. CDR3 in amino acids: CASSGRQRELAKNIQYF. The CDR3 DNA reads as TGTGCCAGCAGCGGGCGACAGCGGGAGCTAGCCAAAAACATTCAGTACTTC. Full variable domain (outside the CDR3, taken from reference TRBV7-2 and TRBJ2-4): GAGVSQSPSNKVTEKGKDVELRCDPISGHTALYWYRQSLGQGLEFLIYFQGNSAPDKSGLPSDRFSAERTGGSVSTLTIQRTQQEDSAVYLCASSGRQRELAKNIQYFGAGTRLSVL.